Listed below are T cell receptor beta chains from one sample, sequenced in a study of blood T cell repertoires in COVID-19. Using immunoSEQ multiplex PCR, the repertoire was profiled, and TCRdb retains in-frame clones only, with some absent. Of about 190,000 clones in the sample, around nine tenths were seen once. Sequencing input: peripheral blood. The receptors were sampled from a woman aged 40 to 50 who had recovered from COVID-19. Each CDR3 is given with its conserved first and last residue. Each record gives: V gene, D gene, J gene, clone size, CDR3 DNA, CDR3 protein. D genes are given only for firm matches. Clone size is shown for a subset of rows, as once, few, many or a class of expanded clone.

v_gene: TRBV7-6
d_gene: -
j_gene: TRBJ1-2
abundance: -
CDR3nt: TGTGCCAGCAGCCCCCAACAGGGATCCGCGTACTATGGCTACACCTTC
CDR3aa: CASSPQQGSAYYGYTF

v_gene: TRBV9
d_gene: TRBD2
j_gene: TRBJ2-2
abundance: once
CDR3nt: TGTGCCAGCAGCGTAGCTACCGGGAGGTGGAACACCGGGGAGCTGTTTTTT
CDR3aa: CASSVATGRWNTGELFF

v_gene: TRBV9
d_gene: -
j_gene: TRBJ2-1
abundance: -
CDR3nt: TGTGCCAGCAGCGTAGACGGGGGACGATACAATGAGCAGTTCTTC
CDR3aa: CASSVDGGRYNEQFF

v_gene: TRBV12-3/TRBV12-4
d_gene: -
j_gene: TRBJ2-3
abundance: -
CDR3nt: TGTGCCAGCAGCCCGGGACTGGGGGATACGCAGTATTTT
CDR3aa: CASSPGLGDTQYF

v_gene: TRBV11-2
d_gene: -
j_gene: TRBJ1-4
abundance: -
CDR3nt: TGTGCCAGCAGCCCACAAGAGACAGGTTATAATGAAAAACTGTTTTTT
CDR3aa: CASSPQETGYNEKLFF

v_gene: TRBV4-3
d_gene: TRBD1
j_gene: TRBJ1-4
abundance: few
CDR3nt: TGCGCCAGCAGCATGAACAGGGGTAAGGAAAAACTGTTTTTT
CDR3aa: CASSMNRGKEKLFF

v_gene: TRBV30
d_gene: TRBD2
j_gene: TRBJ2-3
abundance: -
CDR3nt: TGTGCCTGGAGTGTAGCGGGGCGCCTAGGACATAGCACAGATACGCAGTATTTT
CDR3aa: CAWSVAGRLGHSTDTQYF

v_gene: TRBV19
d_gene: TRBD1
j_gene: TRBJ1-5
abundance: once
CDR3nt: TGTGCCAGTAGTACGACAGGGGGAAATCAGCCCCAGCATTTT
CDR3aa: CASSTTGGNQPQHF

v_gene: TRBV30
d_gene: -
j_gene: TRBJ1-5
abundance: -
CDR3nt: TGTGCCTGGAGTATACATAGCAATCAGCCCCAGCATTTT
CDR3aa: CAWSIHSNQPQHF

v_gene: TRBV27
d_gene: TRBD2
j_gene: TRBJ2-1
abundance: -
CDR3nt: TGTGCCAGCAGCACCCTTAGCGGGAGGGCATCTTGGAGCTCCTACAATGAGCAGTTCTTC
CDR3aa: CASSTLSGRASWSSYNEQFF